This T cell receptor (beta chain) appears in the sequencing data of a study of blood T cell repertoires in COVID-19. Study as a whole: Samples taken during acute and convalescent COVID-19 were collected in the United States, Italy and Spain. T cells, B-cell-depleted T cells, or PBMCs provided the cDNA or gDNA that served as material.

Germline V gene data show CDR1 as SNHLY and CDR2 as FYNNEI. The CDR3 has 15 amino acids. The V and J ends lost 3 bases and 2 bases respectively, with 13 bases between them. A PCR-confirmed or clinician-diagnosed COVID-19 case had contacted exposed participants within 2 weeks of entry. Authors' processing steps: Estimated nucleated cell counts came from reference gene primer amplification. The table came from immunoSEQ multiplex PCR; TCRdb's copy has only in-frame clones and leaves some out. The DNA gave D and trimming, while V, J and clone size come from that table. The table records under 150,000 clones, roughly 84% of them present only once.

The sequenced sample consisted of PBMCs or T cells enriched from blood (not recorded which). The TCR originated in a woman in her forties or fifties who had been exposed to COVID-19. The chain uses TRBV2 and TRBJ1-1; D not resolved. The CDR3 nucleotides are TGTGCCAGCAGTGATGGGCGGGTGGTTAACACTGAAGCTTTCTTT. Translated, it gives CASSDGRVVNTEAFF.